The 5 T cell receptor beta chains in this list originate from one sample, sequenced in a study of T cell responses to AZD1222 COVID-19 vaccine. The repertoire was sequenced with immunoSEQ multiplex PCR; TCRdb's copy has only in-frame clones and lacks some. The sample records about 270,000 clones, 85% to 95% being singletons. The sequences come from peripheral blood, collected 28 days after the second AZD1222 dose. These receptors all stem from an adult who received the AZD1222 COVID-19 vaccine.

The chain uses TRBV11-2 and TRBJ1-1; D is perhaps TRBD1 (6 bases). The CDR3 has 15 residues. Germline CDR1 is SGHAT and CDR2 is FQNNGV. Trimming removed 5 bases at V and 0 bases at J, with 13 bases between. CDR3 DNA sequence: TGTGCCAGCAGCCTCCAGGAGGGGGTGAACACTGAAGCTTTCTTT. It yields the protein CASSLQEGVNTEAFF.

This clone was observed a few times. The J gene is TRBJ2-3, the V gene TRBV6-4; D ambiguous. The CDR3 contains 11 residues. CDR1 is MRHNA, CDR2 SNTAGT, per germline. Trimming removed 8 bases at V and 10 bases at J, with 13 bases between. Here the CDR3 DNA reads TGTGCCAGCGGAGTGTTGAATCCGCAGTATTTT. Protein product: CASGVLNPQYF.

The chain employs TRBV30 and TRBJ2-2; 7 bases align to TRBD2. CDR3 length: 12 amino acids. V shed 2 bases and J 6 bases; nucleotides not matched to a gene: 0. CDR1 and CDR2 (germline): GTSNPN, SVGIG (reference sequence). The CDR3 region has the DNA TGTGCCTGGAGTCGGGAGGCCGGGGAGCTGTTTTTT. Translation: CAWSREAGELFF.

This chain connects TRBV7-9 to TRBJ1-4; D unclear. Germline-derived CDR1 and CDR2 are SEHNR and FQNEAQ (reference sequence). V lost 3 bases and J lost 0, with 8 bases in between. CDR3 length: 15 amino acids. The CDR3 is CASSFGPSTNEKLFF. For the CDR3, the DNA is TGTGCCAGCAGCTTCGGACCGTCAACTAATGAAAAACTGTTTTTT.

The genes are TRBV29-1 and TRBJ2-3, with TRBD2 matching 11 bases. The CDR3 is 15 residues long. J was trimmed by 2 bases and V by 5 bases; bases with no gene match: 6. CDR1 and CDR2 (germline): SQVTM, ANQGSEA. CDR3 protein: CSVHGLAGFTDTQYF. DNA for the CDR3: TGCAGCGTTCACGGACTAGCGGGCTTCACAGATACGCAGTATTTT.